This TCR beta chain was sequenced during a study of identical twins. This clonotype was counted only a few times. Its antigen is undetermined. Germline values: CDR1 LGHDT, CDR2 YNNKEL (reference sequence). Trimming removed 0 bases from V and 11 bases from J, with 16 bases in between. This CDR3 spans 14 amino acids. Study-wide results and caveats: In beta out-of-frame sequences, the excess sharing between twins was weaker.

TCRdb fed the 5' RACE reads into MiXCR, producing one record per CDR3 protein. The sample lists 400,000 or so distinct CDR3 sequences, approximately 8.8% occurring once. Sequenced: naive T cells sorted from blood. The gene calls are TRBV3-1 and TRBJ1-1, with D possibly being TRBD1 (5 bases). The source of this sequence is a woman aged 50 to 60 in good health. As DNA, the CDR3 is TGTGCCAGCAGCCAAGATGGGGCGTCCCTACAGGCTTTCTTT. It codes for CASSQDGASLQAFF. Filled out from reference TRBV3-1 and TRBJ1-1, the complete variable domain reads DTAVSQTPKYLVTQMGNDKSIKCEQNLGHDTMYWYKQDSKKFLKIMFSYNNKELIINETVPNRFSPKSPDKAHLNLHINSLELGDSAVYFCASSQDGASLQAFFGQGTRLTVV.